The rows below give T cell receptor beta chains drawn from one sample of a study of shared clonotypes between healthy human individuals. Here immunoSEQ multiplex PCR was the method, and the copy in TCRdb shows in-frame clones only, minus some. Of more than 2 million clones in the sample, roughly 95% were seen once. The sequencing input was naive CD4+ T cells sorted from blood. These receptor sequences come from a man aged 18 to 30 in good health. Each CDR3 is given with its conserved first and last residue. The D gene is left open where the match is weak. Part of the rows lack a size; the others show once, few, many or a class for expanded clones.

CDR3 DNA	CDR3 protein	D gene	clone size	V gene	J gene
TGTGCCAGCAGTGGACTAGCGGCGTACAATGAGCAGTTCTTC	CASSGLAAYNEQFF	TRBD2	NA	TRBV2	TRBJ2-1
TGTGCCAGCAGCTTTGTACTAGCGACAGGCTCCTACAATGAGCAGTTCTTC	CASSFVLATGSYNEQFF	NA	NA	TRBV13	TRBJ2-1
TGTGCCAGCAGTGCCAACTATGGCTACACCTTC	CASSANYGYTF	NA	NA	TRBV6-1	TRBJ1-2
TGCGCCAGCAGCCCGGCGGGGGGCTTCGAGCAGTACTTC	CASSPAGGFEQYF	TRBD2	NA	TRBV10-1	TRBJ2-7
TGCGCCAGCAGCCAAGAGGTGGCAGTGAACACTGAAGCTTTCTTT	CASSQEVAVNTEAFF	NA	NA	TRBV4-1	TRBJ1-1
TGTGCCAGCAGCTTCGGACTAGTCGCAGATACGCAGTATTTT	CASSFGLVADTQYF	TRBD2	NA	TRBV11-1	TRBJ2-3
TGCGCCAGCAGCTTGGGGACCGGCCCCTCCGAGCAGTACTTC	CASSLGTGPSEQYF	NA	NA	TRBV5-1	TRBJ2-7
TGTCCTTGTCAGCGGCATAAAGGCTATGGCTACACCTTC	CPCQRHKGYGYTF	NA	NA	TRBV29-1	TRBJ1-2
TGTGCCAGCAGTGAAGCCACAGGCTTATTGTCCTACAATGAGCAGTTCTTC	CASSEATGLLSYNEQFF	NA	once	TRBV6-1	TRBJ2-1
TGTGCCAGCAGCAGCCAGGGGGCGCGGTACGAGACCCAGTACTTC	CASSSQGARYETQYF	TRBD1	NA	TRBV11-2	TRBJ2-5
TGCGCCAGCAGCCAAGAGTTGAACACTGAAGCTTTCTTT	CASSQELNTEAFF	NA	few	TRBV4-3	TRBJ1-1
TGTGCCAGCAGCAACATGTCGGGGACAGAAGCTTTCTTT	CASSNMSGTEAFF	NA	NA	TRBV7-8	TRBJ1-1
TGTGCCAGCAGTTACTCTGGGACCCAGTCCTACGAGCAGTACTTC	CASSYSGTQSYEQYF	NA	NA	TRBV6-5	TRBJ2-7
TGCGCCAGCAGCTATAGCGGGAGAGTCTACGAGCAGTACTTC	CASSYSGRVYEQYF	TRBD2	NA	TRBV5-1	TRBJ2-7
TGCGCCAGCAGCTTGACAGGGGTTGGAAGCACAGATACGCAGTATTTT	CASSLTGVGSTDTQYF	TRBD1	NA	TRBV5-1	TRBJ2-3
TGTGCCAGCAGACGAGGTGGGGCAGCCTTCGCCCCCGGGGAGCTGTTTTTT	CASRRGGAAFAPGELFF	NA	NA	TRBV27	TRBJ2-2
TGTGCCAGCAGCGTAGACAGGACCACAGATACGCAGTATTTT	CASSVDRTTDTQYF	NA	NA	TRBV9	TRBJ2-3
TGTGCCAGCAGCCAATTAATCAGCCTGAATCAGCCCCAGCATTTT	CASSQLISLNQPQHF	NA	NA	TRBV16	TRBJ1-5
TGCGCCAGCAGCCGACTAGCGGCTAGCACAGATACGCAGTATTTT	CASSRLAASTDTQYF	TRBD2	NA	TRBV5-1	TRBJ2-3
TGTGCCTGGAGTTCGGAGGTAGCGGGCTACAATGAGCAGTTCTTC	CAWSSEVAGYNEQFF	TRBD2	NA	TRBV30	TRBJ2-1
TGTGCCAGTAGGGGCGGGAAGGGGGAGACCCAGTACTTC	CASRGGKGETQYF	NA	NA	TRBV19	TRBJ2-5
TGTGCCAGCGAAGACAGGGCGTCCTACGAGCAGTACTTC	CASEDRASYEQYF	TRBD1	NA	TRBV25-1	TRBJ2-7
TGCGCCAGCAGCGCAAACGGACTAGCGGGAGAGACCCAGTACTTC	CASSANGLAGETQYF	TRBD2	NA	TRBV10-1	TRBJ2-5
TGTGCCAGCAGTTTATCGACAGCTTATAATTCACCCCTCCACTTT	CASSLSTAYNSPLHF	NA	NA	TRBV28	TRBJ1-6
TGTGCCAGCAGCCCCAGCGGGACTAGCTCGGATACGCAGTATTTT	CASSPSGTSSDTQYF	TRBD2	NA	TRBV7-3	TRBJ2-3
TGTGCCAGCAGCCGGGGATGGGACAGGGTTAATGAAGCTTTCTTT	CASSRGWDRVNEAFF	TRBD1	NA	TRBV7-9	TRBJ1-1
TGTGCCAGCAGTATAACAGGGGCGGGCACTGAAGCTTTCTTT	CASSITGAGTEAFF	TRBD1	NA	TRBV6-5	TRBJ1-1
TGTGCCAGCAGCTCAAGAATGACAGGGGGGGCGGAAGCTTTCTTT	CASSSRMTGGAEAFF	TRBD1	NA	TRBV7-9	TRBJ1-1